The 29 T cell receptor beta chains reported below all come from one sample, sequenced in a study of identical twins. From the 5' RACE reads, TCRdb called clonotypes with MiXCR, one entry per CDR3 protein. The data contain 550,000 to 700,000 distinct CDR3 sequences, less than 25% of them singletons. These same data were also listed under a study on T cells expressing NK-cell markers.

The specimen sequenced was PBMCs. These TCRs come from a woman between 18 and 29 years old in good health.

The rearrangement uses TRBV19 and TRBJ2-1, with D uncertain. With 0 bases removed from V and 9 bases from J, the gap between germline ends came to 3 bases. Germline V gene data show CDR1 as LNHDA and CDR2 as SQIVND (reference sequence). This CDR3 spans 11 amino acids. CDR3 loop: CASSIDLEQFF. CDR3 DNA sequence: TGTGCCAGTAGTATAGATCTTGAGCAGTTCTTC.

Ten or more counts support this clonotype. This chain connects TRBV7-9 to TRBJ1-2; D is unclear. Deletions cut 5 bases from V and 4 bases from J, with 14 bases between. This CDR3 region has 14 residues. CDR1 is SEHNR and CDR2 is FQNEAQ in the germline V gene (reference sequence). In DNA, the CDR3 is TGTGCCAGCAGCCCCGGCGATGTCATCTATGGCTACACCTTC. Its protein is CASSPGDVIYGYTF.

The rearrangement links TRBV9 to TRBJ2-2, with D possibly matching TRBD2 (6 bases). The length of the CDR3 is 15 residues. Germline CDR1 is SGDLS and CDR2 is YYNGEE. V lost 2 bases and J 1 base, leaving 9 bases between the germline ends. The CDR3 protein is CASSVGSGNTGELFF. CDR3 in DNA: TGTGCCAGCAGCGTCGGTAGCGGGAACACCGGGGAGCTGTTTTTT.

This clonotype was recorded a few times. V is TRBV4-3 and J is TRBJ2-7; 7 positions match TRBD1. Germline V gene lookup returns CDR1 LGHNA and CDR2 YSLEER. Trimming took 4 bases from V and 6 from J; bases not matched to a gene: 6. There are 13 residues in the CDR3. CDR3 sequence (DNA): TGCGCCAGCAGCCCCAGACAGGGTATCGAGCAGTACTTC. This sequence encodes CASSPRQGIEQYF.

This CDR3 is CASSSRDRGRHGYTF. The CDR3 bases are TGTGCCAGCAGTTCCCGGGACAGGGGGAGACATGGCTACACCTTC. The chain employs TRBV12-3 or TRBV12-4 and TRBJ1-2, with 11 positions matching TRBD1. The CDR3 sequence is 15 residues long. The V and J ends lost 4 bases and 6 bases, in that order; junction bases with no gene match: 7.

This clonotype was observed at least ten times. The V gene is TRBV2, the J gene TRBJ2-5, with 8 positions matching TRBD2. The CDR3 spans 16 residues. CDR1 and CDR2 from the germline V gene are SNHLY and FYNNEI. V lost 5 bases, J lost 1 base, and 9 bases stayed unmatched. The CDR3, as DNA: TGTGCCAGCAGTCTATCAGCGGGAGCCCTCCAAGAGACCCAGTACTTC. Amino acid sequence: CASSLSAGALQETQYF.

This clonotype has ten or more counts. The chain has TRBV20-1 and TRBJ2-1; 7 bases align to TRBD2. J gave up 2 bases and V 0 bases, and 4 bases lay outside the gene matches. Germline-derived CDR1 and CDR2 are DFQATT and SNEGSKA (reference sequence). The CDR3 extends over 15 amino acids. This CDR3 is CSARDSGTTYNEQFF. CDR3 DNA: TGCAGTGCTAGAGATTCCGGGACTACCTACAATGAGCAGTTCTTC.

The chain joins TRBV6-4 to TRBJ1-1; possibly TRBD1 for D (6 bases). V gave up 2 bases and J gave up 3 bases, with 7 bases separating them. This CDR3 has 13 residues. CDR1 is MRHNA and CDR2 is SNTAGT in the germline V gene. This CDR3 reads CASSDGGHTEAFF. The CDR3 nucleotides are TGTGCCAGCAGTGACGGGGGGCACACTGAAGCTTTCTTT.

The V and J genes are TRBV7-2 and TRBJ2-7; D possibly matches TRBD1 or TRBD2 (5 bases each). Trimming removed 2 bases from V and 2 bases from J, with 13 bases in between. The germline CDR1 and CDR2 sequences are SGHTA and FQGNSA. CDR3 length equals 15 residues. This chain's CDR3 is CASSLYRTGPYEQYF. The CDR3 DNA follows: TGTGCCAGCAGCTTATACCGTACGGGGCCCTACGAGCAGTACTTC.

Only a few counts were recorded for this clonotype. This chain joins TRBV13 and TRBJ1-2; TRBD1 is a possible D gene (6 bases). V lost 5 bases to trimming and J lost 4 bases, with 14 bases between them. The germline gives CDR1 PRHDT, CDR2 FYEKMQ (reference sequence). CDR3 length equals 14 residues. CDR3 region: CASSARQEGYGYTF. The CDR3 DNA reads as TGTGCCAGCAGCGCCCGACAGGAAGGCTATGGCTACACCTTC.

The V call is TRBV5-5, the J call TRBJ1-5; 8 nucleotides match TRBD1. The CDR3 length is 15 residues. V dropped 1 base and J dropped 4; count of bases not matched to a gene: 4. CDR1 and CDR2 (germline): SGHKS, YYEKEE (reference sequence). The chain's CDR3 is CASSLFGQGNQPQHF. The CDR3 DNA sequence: TGTGCCAGCAGCTTGTTTGGACAGGGAAATCAGCCCCAGCATTTT.

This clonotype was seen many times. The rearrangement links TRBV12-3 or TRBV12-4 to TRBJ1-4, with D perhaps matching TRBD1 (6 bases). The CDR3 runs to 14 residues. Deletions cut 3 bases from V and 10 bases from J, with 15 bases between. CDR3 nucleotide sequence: TGTGCCAGCAGTTTTAGAGGGGGAGGCAGAAAACTGTTTTTT. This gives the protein CASSFRGGGRKLFF.

CDR3 protein: CASSVVGELQETQYF. The CDR3 nucleotides read TGTGCCAGCAGCGTAGTTGGGGAGCTACAAGAGACCCAGTACTTC. This chain joins TRBV9 and TRBJ2-5; TRBD2 might be the D (5 bases). This CDR3 comprises 15 residues. Trimming pared 0 bases from V and 2 bases from J, leaving 11 bases between. Looked up from germline, CDR1 is SGDLS and CDR2 is YYNGEE.

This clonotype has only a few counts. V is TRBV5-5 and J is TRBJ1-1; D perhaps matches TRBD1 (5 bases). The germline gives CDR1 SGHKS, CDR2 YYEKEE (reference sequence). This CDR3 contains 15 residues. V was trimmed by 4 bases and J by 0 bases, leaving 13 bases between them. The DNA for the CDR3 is TGTGCCAGCAGCCGAACGGGGCTCATGAACACTGAAGCTTTCTTT. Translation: CASSRTGLMNTEAFF.

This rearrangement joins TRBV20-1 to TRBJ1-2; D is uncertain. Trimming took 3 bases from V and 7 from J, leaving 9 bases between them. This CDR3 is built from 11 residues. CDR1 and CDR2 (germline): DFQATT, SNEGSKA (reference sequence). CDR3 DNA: TGCAGTGCTAGGCTTAGTCCTGGCTACACCTTC. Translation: CSARLSPGYTF.

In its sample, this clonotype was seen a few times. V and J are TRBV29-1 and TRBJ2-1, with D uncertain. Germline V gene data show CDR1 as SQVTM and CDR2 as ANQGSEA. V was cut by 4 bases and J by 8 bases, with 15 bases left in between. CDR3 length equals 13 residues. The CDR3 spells CSVAIRSMDEQFF. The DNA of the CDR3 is TGCAGCGTTGCCATAAGAAGTATGGATGAGCAGTTCTTC.

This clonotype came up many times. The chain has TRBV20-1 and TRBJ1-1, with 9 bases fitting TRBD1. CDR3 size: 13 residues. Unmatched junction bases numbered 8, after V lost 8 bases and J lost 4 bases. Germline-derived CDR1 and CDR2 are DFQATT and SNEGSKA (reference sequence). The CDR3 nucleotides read TGCAGTACAGGGGGCAGGTGGGGCACTGAAGCTTTCTTT. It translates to CSTGGRWGTEAFF.

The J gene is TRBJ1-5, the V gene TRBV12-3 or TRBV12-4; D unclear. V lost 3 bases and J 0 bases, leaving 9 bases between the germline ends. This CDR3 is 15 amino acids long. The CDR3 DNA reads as TGTGCCAGCAGTTTTTATCAGGCTAGCAATCAGCCCCAGCATTTT. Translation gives CASSFYQASNQPQHF.

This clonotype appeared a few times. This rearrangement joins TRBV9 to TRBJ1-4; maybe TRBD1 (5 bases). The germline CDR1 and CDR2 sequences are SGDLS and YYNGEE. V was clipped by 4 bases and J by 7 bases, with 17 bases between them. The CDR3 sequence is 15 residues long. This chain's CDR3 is CASSPHQRGGEKLFF. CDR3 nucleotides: TGTGCCAGCAGCCCACATCAAAGGGGCGGTGAAAAACTGTTTTTT. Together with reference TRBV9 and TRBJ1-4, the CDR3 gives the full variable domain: DSGVTQTPKHLITATGQRVTLRCSPRSGDLSVYWYQQSLDQGLQFLIQYYNGEERAKGNILERFSAQQFPDLHSELNLSSLELGDSALYFCASSPHQRGGEKLFFGSGTQLSVL.

DNA of the CDR3: TGTGCCAGCAGCCCTCGAGAAGCGCCCCAAGAGACCCAGTACTTC. Protein product: CASSPREAPQETQYF. J is TRBJ2-5 and V is TRBV5-6, with no clear D. CDR3 length: 15 amino acids. Between the trimmed V and J ends, which lost 4 bases and 1 base, there was a span of 14 bases. Germline-derived CDR1 and CDR2 are SGHDT and YYEEEE.

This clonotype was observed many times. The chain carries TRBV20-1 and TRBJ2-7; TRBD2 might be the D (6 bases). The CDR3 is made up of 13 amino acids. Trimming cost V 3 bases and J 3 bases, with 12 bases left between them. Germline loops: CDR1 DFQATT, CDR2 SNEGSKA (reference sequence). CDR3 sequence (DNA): TGCAGTGCTAGTTCCCCCGGGGGCTACGAGCAGTACTTC. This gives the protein CSASSPGGYEQYF.

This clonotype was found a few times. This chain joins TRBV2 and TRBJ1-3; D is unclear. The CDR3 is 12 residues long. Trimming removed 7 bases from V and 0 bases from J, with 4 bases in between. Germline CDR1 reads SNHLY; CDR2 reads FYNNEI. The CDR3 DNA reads TGTGCCAGCACAGCCTCTGGAAACACCATATATTTT. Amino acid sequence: CASTASGNTIYF.

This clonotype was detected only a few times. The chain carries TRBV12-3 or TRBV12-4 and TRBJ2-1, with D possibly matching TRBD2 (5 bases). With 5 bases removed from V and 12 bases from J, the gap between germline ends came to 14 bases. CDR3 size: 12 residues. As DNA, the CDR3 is TGTGCCAGCAGTCTCCTTGGGGAGATGCAGTTCTTC. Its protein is CASSLLGEMQFF.

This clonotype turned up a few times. The CDR3 DNA is TGTGCCAGCAGCTACCGACAGGGTGAAGAGCAGTACTTC. This encodes CASSYRQGEEQYF. The V and J genes are TRBV7-2 and TRBJ2-7, with 7 bases identical to TRBD1. The germline gives CDR1 SGHTA, CDR2 FQGNSA. V was pared by 4 bases and J by 7 bases, with 7 bases of the junction left unmatched. The CDR3 is made up of 13 amino acids.

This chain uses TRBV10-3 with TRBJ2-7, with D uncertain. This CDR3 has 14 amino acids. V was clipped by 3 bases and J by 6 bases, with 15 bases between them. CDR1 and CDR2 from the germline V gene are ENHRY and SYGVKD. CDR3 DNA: TGTGCCATCAGTGATGATTTGGACGCCGTCGAGCAGTACTTC. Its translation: CAISDDLDAVEQYF.

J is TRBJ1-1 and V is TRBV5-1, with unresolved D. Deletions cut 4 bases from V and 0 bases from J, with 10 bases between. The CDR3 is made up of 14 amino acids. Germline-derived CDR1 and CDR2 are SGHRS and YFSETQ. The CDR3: CASSGPSVNTEAFF. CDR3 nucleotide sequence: TGCGCCAGCAGCGGGCCTTCTGTGAACACTGAAGCTTTCTTT. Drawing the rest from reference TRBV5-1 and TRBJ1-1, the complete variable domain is KAGVTQTPRYLIKTRGQQVTLSCSPISGHRSVSWYQQTPGQGLQFLFEYFSETQRNKGNFPGRFSGRQFSNSRSEMNVSTLELGDSALYLCASSGPSVNTEAFFGQGTRLTVV.

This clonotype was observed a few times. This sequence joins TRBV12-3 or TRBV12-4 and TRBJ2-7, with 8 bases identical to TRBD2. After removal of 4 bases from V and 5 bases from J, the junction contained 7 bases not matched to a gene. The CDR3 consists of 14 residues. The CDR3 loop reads CASSSRGSGDEQYF. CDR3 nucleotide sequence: TGTGCCAGCAGTTCCCGGGGTAGCGGGGACGAGCAGTACTTC.

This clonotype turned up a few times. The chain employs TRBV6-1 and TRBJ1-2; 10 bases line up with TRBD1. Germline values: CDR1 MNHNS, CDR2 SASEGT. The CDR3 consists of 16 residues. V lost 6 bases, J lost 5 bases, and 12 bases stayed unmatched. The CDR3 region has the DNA TGTGCCAGCAGGCGCTTCGTCCGGGACAGGGGTTATGGCTACACCTTC. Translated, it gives CASRRFVRDRGYGYTF.

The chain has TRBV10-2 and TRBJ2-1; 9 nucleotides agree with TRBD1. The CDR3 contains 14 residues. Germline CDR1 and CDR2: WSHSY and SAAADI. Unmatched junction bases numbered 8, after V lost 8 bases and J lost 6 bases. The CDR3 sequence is CASLGQGPGNEQFF. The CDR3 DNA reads TGCGCCAGCTTGGGACAGGGTCCAGGCAATGAGCAGTTCTTC.